This TCR beta chain was profiled in a study of T-cell reconstitution after alpha-beta-depleted transplantation in children. Findings of the study overall: Most T-cell counts and diversity one year after the transplant came from T cells that were newly produced. Certain patients had high TCRbeta diversity at day 60, and it came from recipient T cells and thymic progenitors that survived. Expanded clones from the graft, numbering several hundred, reportedly supplied alpha-beta T cells about two months after transplant.

Preparation of the TCRbeta library used unique molecular identifiers. TCRdb fed the PCR reads into MiXCR, producing one record per CDR3 protein. The sample records approximately 230,000 distinct CDR3 sequences, roughly 24% being singletons. V shed 3 bases and J shed 0 bases, with 16 bases lying between them. The CDR3 extends over 17 amino acids. Per germline, CDR1 SGHNT and CDR2 YYREEE (reference sequence). This clonotype was seen only a few times. Its antigen is undetermined. This receptor was identified in a girl aged 2 to 10 with Fanconi anemia, due to receive a stem cell transplant. The rearrangement joins TRBV5-4 to TRBJ2-1; no clear D gene. The starting material was PBMCs, obtained before TCRalphabeta/CD19-depleted stem cell transplant. This CDR3 is CASSSPTGSTSYNEQFF. The CDR3 DNA reads TGTGCCAGCAGCTCACCAACTGGATCCACCTCCTACAATGAGCAGTTCTTC.